Listed below are T cell receptor beta chains from one sample, sequenced in a study of T cell responses to AZD1222 COVID-19 vaccine. Sequenced by immunoSEQ multiplex PCR; TCRdb stores in-frame clones only, minus some. The sample yields 80,000 to 95,000 clones, nearly 90% seen once. Here the sequenced sample was peripheral blood, taken on day 0 of MenACWY control vaccination. These receptor sequences come from an adult in good health. CDR3s include the opening cysteine and the closing phenylalanine or tryptophan. A D gene is named only where the DNA matches it firmly. Some rows have no size entry. The others give once, few or many, or a class for an expanded clone.

j_gene: TRBJ1-2; abundance: once; d_gene: TRBD1; v_gene: TRBV30; CDR3aa: CALGGTGGNTF; CDR3nt: TGTGCCCTTGGGGGAACAGGGGGCAACACCTTC
j_gene: TRBJ2-1; abundance: few; d_gene: TRBD1; v_gene: TRBV12-5; CDR3aa: CASVPRPTGTGIYNEQFF; CDR3nt: TGTGCTAGTGTCCCTCGCCCCACCGGGACAGGGATTTACAATGAGCAGTTCTTC
j_gene: TRBJ1-5; abundance: -; d_gene: TRBD1; v_gene: TRBV30; CDR3aa: CAWAGTGLGQPQHF; CDR3nt: TGTGCCTGGGCCGGGACAGGGCTCGGTCAGCCCCAGCATTTT
j_gene: TRBJ2-1; abundance: -; d_gene: -; v_gene: TRBV19; CDR3aa: CASSIDLGYNEQFF; CDR3nt: TGTGCCAGTAGTATAGATCTCGGGTACAATGAGCAGTTCTTC
j_gene: TRBJ2-7; abundance: -; d_gene: -; v_gene: TRBV6-5; CDR3aa: CASSYSRAGYEQYF; CDR3nt: TGTGCCAGCAGTTACTCGAGAGCAGGCTACGAGCAGTACTTC
j_gene: TRBJ2-7; abundance: -; d_gene: TRBD2; v_gene: TRBV6-5; CDR3aa: CASSPPASGEYEQYF; CDR3nt: TGTGCCAGCAGTCCCCCAGCTAGCGGAGAATACGAGCAGTACTTC
j_gene: TRBJ2-6; abundance: -; d_gene: -; v_gene: TRBV6-5; CDR3aa: CASSDWYGANVLTF; CDR3nt: TGTGCCAGCAGCGACTGGTATGGGGCCAACGTCCTGACTTTC
j_gene: TRBJ1-2; abundance: -; d_gene: TRBD1; v_gene: TRBV2; CDR3aa: CASDKGQNYGYTF; CDR3nt: TGTGCCTCCGATAAGGGACAGAACTATGGCTACACCTTC
j_gene: TRBJ1-5; abundance: -; d_gene: -; v_gene: TRBV27; CDR3aa: CASSFGTASNQPQHF; CDR3nt: TGTGCCAGCAGTTTTGGGACGGCTAGCAATCAGCCCCAGCATTTT
j_gene: TRBJ2-2; abundance: -; d_gene: TRBD2; v_gene: TRBV4-3; CDR3aa: CASSPRGGPNTGELFF; CDR3nt: TGCGCCAGCAGCCCCCGCGGGGGTCCGAACACCGGGGAGCTGTTTTTT
j_gene: TRBJ1-2; abundance: -; d_gene: -; v_gene: TRBV20-1; CDR3aa: CSATEDYGYTF; CDR3nt: TGCAGTGCTACAGAAGATTATGGCTACACCTTC
j_gene: TRBJ2-7; abundance: -; d_gene: -; v_gene: TRBV7-2; CDR3aa: CASSLGVRDYEQYF; CDR3nt: TGTGCCAGCAGCTTAGGTGTCAGGGACTACGAGCAGTACTTC
j_gene: TRBJ2-7; abundance: -; d_gene: -; v_gene: TRBV27; CDR3aa: CASSLSSASYEQYF; CDR3nt: TGTGCCAGCAGTTTATCTTCAGCGTCCTACGAGCAGTACTTC
j_gene: TRBJ2-2; abundance: -; d_gene: TRBD2; v_gene: TRBV7-2; CDR3aa: CASSLVSGTNPGELFF; CDR3nt: TGTGCCAGCAGCTTAGTATCCGGGACTAATCCCGGGGAGCTGTTTTTT
j_gene: TRBJ1-1; abundance: -; d_gene: -; v_gene: TRBV3-1/TRBV3-2; CDR3aa: CASSQGRNTEAFF; CDR3nt: TGTGCCAGCAGCCAAGGCAGGAACACTGAAGCTTTCTTT
j_gene: TRBJ2-1; abundance: -; d_gene: -; v_gene: TRBV5-4; CDR3aa: CASSLGFGEQFF; CDR3nt: TGTGCCAGCAGCTTGGGGTTCGGTGAGCAGTTCTTC
j_gene: TRBJ1-2; abundance: -; d_gene: -; v_gene: TRBV5-5; CDR3aa: CASTVLDSYGYTF; CDR3nt: TGTGCCAGCACCGTATTGGACAGCTATGGCTACACCTTC
j_gene: TRBJ2-1; abundance: -; d_gene: -; v_gene: TRBV18; CDR3aa: CASSDDRTLYNEQFF; CDR3nt: TGTGCCAGCTCCGATGACCGGACCCTCTACAATGAGCAGTTCTTC
j_gene: TRBJ1-6; abundance: -; d_gene: -; v_gene: TRBV6-5; CDR3aa: CASSYERGSPLHF; CDR3nt: TGTGCCAGCAGTTACGAGAGGGGATCACCCCTCCACTTT
j_gene: TRBJ1-5; abundance: -; d_gene: -; v_gene: TRBV28; CDR3aa: CASRGGGQGHQPQHF; CDR3nt: TGTGCCAGCCGAGGTGGAGGGCAGGGACATCAGCCCCAGCATTTT
j_gene: TRBJ2-1; abundance: -; d_gene: TRBD1; v_gene: TRBV27; CDR3aa: CASSLEGQGVEQFF; CDR3nt: TGTGCCAGCAGTTTAGAAGGACAGGGCGTTGAGCAGTTCTTC
j_gene: TRBJ2-7; abundance: -; d_gene: -; v_gene: TRBV30; CDR3aa: CAWSPGHSSSYEQYF; CDR3nt: TGTGCCTGGAGTCCTGGACACTCGAGCTCCTACGAGCAGTACTTC
j_gene: TRBJ1-2; abundance: -; d_gene: -; v_gene: TRBV14; CDR3aa: CASSQGTFYGYTF; CDR3nt: TGTGCCAGCAGCCAAGGGACATTCTATGGCTACACCTTC
j_gene: TRBJ1-2; abundance: -; d_gene: TRBD1; v_gene: TRBV4-1; CDR3aa: CASSHRTGDGYTF; CDR3nt: TGCGCCAGCAGCCACCGCACAGGGGATGGCTACACCTTC
j_gene: TRBJ1-1; abundance: -; d_gene: -; v_gene: TRBV4-1; CDR3aa: CASSQVGGAGTEAFF; CDR3nt: TGCGCCAGCAGCCAAGTGGGAGGGGCCGGGACTGAAGCTTTCTTT
j_gene: TRBJ2-3; abundance: -; d_gene: TRBD1; v_gene: TRBV7-9; CDR3aa: CASSPHRGGRTDTQYF; CDR3nt: TGTGCCAGCAGCCCCCACAGGGGCGGACGAACAGATACGCAGTATTTT
j_gene: TRBJ2-2; abundance: -; d_gene: TRBD1; v_gene: TRBV4-3; CDR3aa: CASSQVLRTGGTGWNTGELFF; CDR3nt: TGCGCCAGCAGCCAAGTTTTGAGGACAGGGGGAACGGGGTGGAACACCGGGGAGCTGTTTTTT
j_gene: TRBJ1-2; abundance: -; d_gene: -; v_gene: TRBV18; CDR3aa: CASSARQTLNYGYTF; CDR3nt: TGTGCCAGCTCAGCACGACAGACACTAAACTATGGCTACACCTTC
j_gene: TRBJ2-1; abundance: few; d_gene: TRBD1; v_gene: TRBV7-6; CDR3aa: CASSHTGVYNEQFF; CDR3nt: TGTGCCAGCAGTCATACAGGGGTATACAATGAGCAGTTCTTC
j_gene: TRBJ2-4; abundance: once; d_gene: TRBD2; v_gene: TRBV10-3; CDR3aa: CAISETQGLAGGAKNIQYF; CDR3nt: TGTGCCATCAGTGAGACCCAGGGACTAGCGGGGGGAGCCAAAAACATTCAGTACTTC
j_gene: TRBJ2-3; abundance: -; d_gene: TRBD2; v_gene: TRBV5-8; CDR3aa: CASSPRRGGGTDTQYF; CDR3nt: TGTGCCAGCAGCCCGCGGCGCGGGGGGGGCACAGATACGCAGTATTTT
j_gene: TRBJ2-5; abundance: -; d_gene: -; v_gene: TRBV10-3; CDR3aa: CAISESIGQGRAETQYF; CDR3nt: TGTGCCATCAGTGAGTCAATCGGGCAGGGACGTGCGGAGACCCAGTACTTC